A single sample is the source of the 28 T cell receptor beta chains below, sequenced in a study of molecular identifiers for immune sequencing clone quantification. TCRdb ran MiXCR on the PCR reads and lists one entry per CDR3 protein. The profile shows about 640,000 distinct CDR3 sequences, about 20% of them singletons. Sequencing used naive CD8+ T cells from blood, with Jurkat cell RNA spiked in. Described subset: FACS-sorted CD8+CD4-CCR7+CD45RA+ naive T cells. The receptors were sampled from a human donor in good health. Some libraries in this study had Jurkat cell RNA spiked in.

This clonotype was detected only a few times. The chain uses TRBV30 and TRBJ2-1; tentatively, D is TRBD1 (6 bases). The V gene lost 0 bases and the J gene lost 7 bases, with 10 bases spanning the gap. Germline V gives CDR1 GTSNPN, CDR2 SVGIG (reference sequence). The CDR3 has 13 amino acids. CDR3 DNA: TGTGCCTGGAGTGTCAGGGGCGAGAATGAGCAGTTCTTC. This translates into CAWSVRGENEQFF.

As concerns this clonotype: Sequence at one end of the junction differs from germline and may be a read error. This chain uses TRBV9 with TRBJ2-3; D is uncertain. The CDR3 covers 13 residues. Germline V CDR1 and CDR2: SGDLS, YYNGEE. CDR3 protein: CASGVGSTDTQYF. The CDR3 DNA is TGTGCCAGCGGCGTAGGGAGCACAGATACGCAGTATTTT. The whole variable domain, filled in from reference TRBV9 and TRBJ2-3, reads DSGVTQTPKHLITATGQRVTLRCSPRSGDLSVYWYQQSLDQGLQFLIQYYNGEERAKGNILERFSAQQFPDLHSELNLSSLELGDSALYFCASGVGSTDTQYFGPGTRLTVL.

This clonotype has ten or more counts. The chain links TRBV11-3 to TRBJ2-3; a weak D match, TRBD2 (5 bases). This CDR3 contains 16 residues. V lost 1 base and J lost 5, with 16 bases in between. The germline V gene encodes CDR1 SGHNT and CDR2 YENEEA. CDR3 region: CASSLGGATGRDTQYF. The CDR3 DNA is TGTGCCAGCAGCTTAGGTGGTGCGACGGGGAGAGATACGCAGTATTTT.

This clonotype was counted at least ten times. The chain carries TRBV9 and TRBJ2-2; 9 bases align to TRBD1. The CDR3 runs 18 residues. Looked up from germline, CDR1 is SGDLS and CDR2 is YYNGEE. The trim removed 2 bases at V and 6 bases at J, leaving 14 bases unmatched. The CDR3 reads CASSVNRDRDEVPGELFF. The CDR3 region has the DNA TGTGCCAGCAGCGTGAACCGGGACAGGGATGAGGTACCCGGGGAGCTGTTTTTT.

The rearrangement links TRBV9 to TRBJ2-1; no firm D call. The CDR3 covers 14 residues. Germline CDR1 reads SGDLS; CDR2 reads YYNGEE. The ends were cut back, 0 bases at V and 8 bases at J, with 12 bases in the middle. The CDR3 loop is CASSVASPGDEQFF. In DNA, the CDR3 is TGTGCCAGCAGCGTAGCCAGTCCCGGCGATGAGCAGTTCTTC.

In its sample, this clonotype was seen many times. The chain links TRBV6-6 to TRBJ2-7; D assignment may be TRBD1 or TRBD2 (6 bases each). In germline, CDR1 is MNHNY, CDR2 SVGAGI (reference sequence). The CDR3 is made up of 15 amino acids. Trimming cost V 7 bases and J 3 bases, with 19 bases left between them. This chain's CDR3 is CASTILAPGHYEQYF. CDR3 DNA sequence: TGTGCCAGCACCATACTAGCACCGGGACACTACGAGCAGTACTTC.

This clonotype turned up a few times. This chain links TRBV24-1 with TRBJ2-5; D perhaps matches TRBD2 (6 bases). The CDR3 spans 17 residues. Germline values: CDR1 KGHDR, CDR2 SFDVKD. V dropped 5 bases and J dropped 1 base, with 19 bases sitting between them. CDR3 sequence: CATSGPSRGSLQETQYF. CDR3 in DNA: TGTGCCACCAGTGGCCCAAGTCGGGGGAGCCTCCAAGAGACCCAGTACTTC.

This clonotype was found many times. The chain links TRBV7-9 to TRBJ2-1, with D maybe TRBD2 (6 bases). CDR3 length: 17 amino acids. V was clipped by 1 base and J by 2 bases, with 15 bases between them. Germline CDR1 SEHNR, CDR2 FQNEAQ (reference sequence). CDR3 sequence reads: CASSLVWSSDPYNEQFF. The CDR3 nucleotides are TGTGCCAGCAGCTTAGTGTGGTCTAGCGACCCCTACAATGAGCAGTTCTTC.

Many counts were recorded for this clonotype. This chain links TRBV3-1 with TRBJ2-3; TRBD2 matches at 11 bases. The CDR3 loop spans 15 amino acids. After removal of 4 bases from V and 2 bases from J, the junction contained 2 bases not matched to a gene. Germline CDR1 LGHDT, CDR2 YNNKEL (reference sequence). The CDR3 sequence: CASSRLAGYTDTQYF. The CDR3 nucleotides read TGTGCCAGCAGCCGACTAGCGGGATACACAGATACGCAGTATTTT.

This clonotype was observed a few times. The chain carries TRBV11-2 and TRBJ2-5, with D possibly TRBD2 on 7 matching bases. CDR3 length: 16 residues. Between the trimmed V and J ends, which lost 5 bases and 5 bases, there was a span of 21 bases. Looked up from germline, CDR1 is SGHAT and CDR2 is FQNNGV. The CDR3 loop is CASSLRTAGMLETQYF. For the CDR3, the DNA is TGTGCCAGCAGCCTCCGGACAGCGGGAATGTTGGAGACCCAGTACTTC. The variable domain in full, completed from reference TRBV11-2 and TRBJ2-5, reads EAGVAQSPRYKIIEKRQSVAFWCNPISGHATLYWYQQILGQGPKLLIQFQNNGVVDDSQLPKDRFSAERLKGVDSTLKIQPAKLEDSAVYLCASSLRTAGMLETQYFGPGTRLLVL.

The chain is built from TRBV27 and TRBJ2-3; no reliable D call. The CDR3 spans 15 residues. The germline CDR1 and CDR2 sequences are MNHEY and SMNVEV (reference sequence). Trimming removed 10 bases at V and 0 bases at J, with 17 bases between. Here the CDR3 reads CATAVWWASTDTQYF. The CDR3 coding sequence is TGTGCCACCGCGGTGTGGTGGGCCAGCACAGATACGCAGTATTTT.

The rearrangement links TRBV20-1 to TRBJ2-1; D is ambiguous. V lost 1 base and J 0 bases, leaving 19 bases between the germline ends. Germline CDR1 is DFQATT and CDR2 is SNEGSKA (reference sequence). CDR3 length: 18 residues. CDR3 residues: CSARVGLIYGHSYNEQFF. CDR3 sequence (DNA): TGCAGTGCTAGAGTTGGTTTAATCTACGGCCACTCCTACAATGAGCAGTTCTTC.

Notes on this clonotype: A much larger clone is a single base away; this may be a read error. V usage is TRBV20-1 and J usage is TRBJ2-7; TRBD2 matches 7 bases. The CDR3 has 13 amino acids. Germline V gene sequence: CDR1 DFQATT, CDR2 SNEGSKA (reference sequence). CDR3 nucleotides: TGCGGTGCTCTAGCGGTCATCTCCTACGAGCAGTACTTC. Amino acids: CGALAVISYEQYF.

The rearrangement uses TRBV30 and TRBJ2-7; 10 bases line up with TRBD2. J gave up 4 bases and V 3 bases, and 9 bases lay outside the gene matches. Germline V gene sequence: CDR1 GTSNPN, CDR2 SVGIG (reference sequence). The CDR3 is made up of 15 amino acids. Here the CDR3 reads CAWRGWLAGAYEQYF. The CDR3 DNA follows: TGTGCCTGGAGGGGGTGGCTAGCGGGAGCGTACGAGCAGTACTTC.

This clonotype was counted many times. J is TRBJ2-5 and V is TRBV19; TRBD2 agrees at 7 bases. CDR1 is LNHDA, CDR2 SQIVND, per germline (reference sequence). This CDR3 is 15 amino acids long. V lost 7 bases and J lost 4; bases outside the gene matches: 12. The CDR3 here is CASTLGSRGGETQYF. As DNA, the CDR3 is TGTGCCAGTACTTTGGGGAGCCGCGGGGGAGAGACCCAGTACTTC.

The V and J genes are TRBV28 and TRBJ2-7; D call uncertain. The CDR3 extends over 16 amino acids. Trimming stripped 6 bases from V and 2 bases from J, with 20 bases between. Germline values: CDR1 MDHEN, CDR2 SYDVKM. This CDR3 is CASSTSSWSRPYEQYF. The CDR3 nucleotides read TGTGCCAGCAGCACGTCCTCTTGGTCCCGTCCCTACGAGCAGTACTTC.

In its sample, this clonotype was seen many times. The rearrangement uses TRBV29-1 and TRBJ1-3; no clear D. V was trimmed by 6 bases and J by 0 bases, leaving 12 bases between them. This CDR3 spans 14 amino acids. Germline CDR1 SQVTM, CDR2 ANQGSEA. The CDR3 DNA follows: TGCAGCGTATCCGAAGGTATCTCTGGAAACACCATATATTTT. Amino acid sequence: CSVSEGISGNTIYF.

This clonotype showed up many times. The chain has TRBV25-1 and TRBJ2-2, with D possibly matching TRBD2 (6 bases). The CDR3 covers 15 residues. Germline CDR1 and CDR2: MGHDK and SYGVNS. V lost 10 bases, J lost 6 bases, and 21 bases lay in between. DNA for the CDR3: TGTGCCACCGAGGACCAGGGACTCTCTCCCGGGGAGCTGTTTTTT. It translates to CATEDQGLSPGELFF.

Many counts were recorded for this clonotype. The CDR3 sequence is CASSERDTQYF. The CDR3 DNA sequence: TGTGCCAGCAGTGAAAGGGATACGCAGTATTTT. The gene calls are TRBV25-1 and TRBJ2-3; D unclear. The CDR3 is 11 residues long. With 2 bases removed from V and 6 bases from J, the gap between germline ends came to 3 bases. Germline V gene sequence: CDR1 MGHDK, CDR2 SYGVNS.

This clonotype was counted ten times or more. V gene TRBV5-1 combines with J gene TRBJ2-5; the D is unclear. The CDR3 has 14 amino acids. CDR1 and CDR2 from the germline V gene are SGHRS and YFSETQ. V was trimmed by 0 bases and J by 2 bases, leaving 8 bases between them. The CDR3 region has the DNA TGCGCCAGCAGCTTGGACTCATATCAAGAGACCCAGTACTTC. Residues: CASSLDSYQETQYF. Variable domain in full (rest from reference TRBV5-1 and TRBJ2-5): KAGVTQTPRYLIKTRGQQVTLSCSPISGHRSVSWYQQTPGQGLQFLFEYFSETQRNKGNFPGRFSGRQFSNSRSEMNVSTLELGDSALYLCASSLDSYQETQYFGPGTRLLVL.

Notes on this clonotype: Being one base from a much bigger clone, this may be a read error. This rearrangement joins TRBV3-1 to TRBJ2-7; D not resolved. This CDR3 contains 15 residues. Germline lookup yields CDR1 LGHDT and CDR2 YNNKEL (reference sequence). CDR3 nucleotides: TGTGCCAGCAGCCAAGTCCCCGCCGCATCCTACGCGCAGTACTTC. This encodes CASSQVPAASYAQYF.

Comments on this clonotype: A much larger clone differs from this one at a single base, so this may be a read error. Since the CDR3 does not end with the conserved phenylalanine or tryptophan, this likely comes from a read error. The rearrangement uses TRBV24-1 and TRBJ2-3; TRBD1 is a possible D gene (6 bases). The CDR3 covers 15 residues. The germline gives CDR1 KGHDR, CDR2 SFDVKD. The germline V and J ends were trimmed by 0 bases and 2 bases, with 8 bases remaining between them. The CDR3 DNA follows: TGTGCCACCAGTGATTTGCGGACAGACACAGATACGCAGTATTCT. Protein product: CATSDLRTDTDTQYS.

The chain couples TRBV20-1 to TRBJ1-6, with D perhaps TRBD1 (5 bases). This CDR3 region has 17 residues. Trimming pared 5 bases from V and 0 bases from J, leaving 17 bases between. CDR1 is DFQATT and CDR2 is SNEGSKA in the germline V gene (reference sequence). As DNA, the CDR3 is TGCAGTGCTGGACCCCGACAGAAATCCTCCTATAATTCACCCCTCCACTTT. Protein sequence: CSAGPRQKSSYNSPLHF.

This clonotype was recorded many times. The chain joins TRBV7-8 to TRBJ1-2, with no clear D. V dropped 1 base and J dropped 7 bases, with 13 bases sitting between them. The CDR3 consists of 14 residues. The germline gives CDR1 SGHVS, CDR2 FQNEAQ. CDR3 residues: CASSLEGVATGYTF. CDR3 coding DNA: TGTGCCAGCAGCTTAGAGGGCGTGGCGACTGGCTACACCTTC.

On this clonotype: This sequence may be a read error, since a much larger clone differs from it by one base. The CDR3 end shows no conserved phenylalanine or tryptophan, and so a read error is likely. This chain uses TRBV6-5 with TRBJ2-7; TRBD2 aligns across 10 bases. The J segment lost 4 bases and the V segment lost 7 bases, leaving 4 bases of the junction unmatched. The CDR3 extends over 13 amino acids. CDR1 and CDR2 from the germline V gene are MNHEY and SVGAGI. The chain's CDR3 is CASTRTSGYEQYL. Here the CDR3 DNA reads TGTGCCAGCACCAGGACTAGCGGTTACGAGCAGTACCTC.

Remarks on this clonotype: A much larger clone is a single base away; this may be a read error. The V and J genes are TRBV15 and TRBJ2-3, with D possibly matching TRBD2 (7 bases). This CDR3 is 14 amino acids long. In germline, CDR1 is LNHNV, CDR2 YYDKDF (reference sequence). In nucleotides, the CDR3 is TGTGTCACCAGCAGAGCGGGCGGGGGCAATACGCAGTATTTT. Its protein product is CVTSRAGGGNTQYF.

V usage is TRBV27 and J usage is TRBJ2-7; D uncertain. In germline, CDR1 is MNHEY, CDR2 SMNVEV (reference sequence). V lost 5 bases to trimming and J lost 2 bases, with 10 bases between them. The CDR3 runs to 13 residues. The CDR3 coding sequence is TGTGCCAGCAGTCTTGGGATTGCCTACGAGCAGTACTTC. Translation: CASSLGIAYEQYF.

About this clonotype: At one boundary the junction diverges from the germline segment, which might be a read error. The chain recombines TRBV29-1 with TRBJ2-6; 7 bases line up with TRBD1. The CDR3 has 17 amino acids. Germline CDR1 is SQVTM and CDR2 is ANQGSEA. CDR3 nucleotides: TGCAGCGCTGATTTCTCCGACAGGGCAGGTGGGACCAACGTCCTGACTTTC. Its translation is CSADFSDRAGGTNVLTF. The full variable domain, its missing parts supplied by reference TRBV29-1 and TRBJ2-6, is SAVISQKPSRDICQRGTSLTIQCQVDSQVTMMFWYRQQPGQSLTLIATANQGSEATYESGFVIDKFPISRPNLTFSTLTVSNMSPEDSSIYLCSADFSDRAGGTNVLTFGAGSRLTVL.